The clone carrying this T cell receptor (beta chain) was found a few times. V was shortened by 2 bases and J by 3 bases, with 10 bases between the two germline ends. The CDR3 sequence is 15 residues long. The germline gives CDR1 SGHTA, CDR2 FQGTGA. Generated by immunoSEQ multiplex PCR, the TCRdb table keeps only in-frame clones and is missing some. Altogether over 14,000 clones are present, more than 65% being singletons, with the ten largest covering approximately 15%. This specimen belongs to a study of T cells after somatic rescue of genetic block. The receptor was derived from a boy younger than 18. The rearrangement links TRBV7-3 to TRBJ2-2, with D uncertain. Sequencing used peripheral blood mononuclear cells (PBMCs). The CDR3 reads CASSLWAHDTGELFF. The CDR3 coding sequence is TGTGCCAGCAGCTTATGGGCTCATGACACCGGGGAGCTGTTTTTT.